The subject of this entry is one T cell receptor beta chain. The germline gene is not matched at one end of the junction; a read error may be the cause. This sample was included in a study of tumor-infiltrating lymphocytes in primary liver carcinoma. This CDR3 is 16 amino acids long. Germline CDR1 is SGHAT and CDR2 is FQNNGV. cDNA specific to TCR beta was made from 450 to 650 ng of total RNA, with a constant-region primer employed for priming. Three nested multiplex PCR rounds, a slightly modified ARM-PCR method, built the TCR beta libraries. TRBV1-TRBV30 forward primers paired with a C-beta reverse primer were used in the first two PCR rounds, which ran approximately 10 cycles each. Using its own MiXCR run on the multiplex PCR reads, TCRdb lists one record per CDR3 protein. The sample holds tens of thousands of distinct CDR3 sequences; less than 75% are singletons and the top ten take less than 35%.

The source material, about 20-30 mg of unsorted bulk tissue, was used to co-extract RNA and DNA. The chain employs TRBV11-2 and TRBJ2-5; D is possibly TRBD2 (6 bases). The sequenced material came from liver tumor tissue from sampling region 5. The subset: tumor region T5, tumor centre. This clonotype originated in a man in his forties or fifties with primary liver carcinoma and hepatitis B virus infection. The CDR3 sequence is CASGSRESAHQETQYF. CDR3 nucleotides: TGTGCTAGCGGATCCCGGGAGTCGGCCCACCAGGAGACCCAGTACTTC.